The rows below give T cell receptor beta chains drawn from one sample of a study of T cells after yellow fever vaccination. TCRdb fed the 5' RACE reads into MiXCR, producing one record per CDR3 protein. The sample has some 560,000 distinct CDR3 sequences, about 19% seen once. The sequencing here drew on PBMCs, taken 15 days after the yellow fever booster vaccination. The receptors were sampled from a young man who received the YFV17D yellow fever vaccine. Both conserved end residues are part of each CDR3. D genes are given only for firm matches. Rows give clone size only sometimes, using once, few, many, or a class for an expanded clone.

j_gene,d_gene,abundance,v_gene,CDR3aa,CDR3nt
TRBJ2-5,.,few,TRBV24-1,CATSVGAGETQYF,TGTGCCACCAGTGTAGGGGCAGGGGAGACCCAGTACTTC
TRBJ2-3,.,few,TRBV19,CASSPGPGGTDTQYF,TGTGCCAGTAGTCCGGGACCTGGGGGCACAGATACGCAGTATTTT
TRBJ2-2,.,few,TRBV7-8,CASSVETMHNSGELFF,TGTGCCAGCAGCGTAGAGACTATGCACAACTCCGGGGAGCTGTTTTTT
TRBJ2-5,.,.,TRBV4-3,CASSQDLEGPETQYF,TGCGCCAGCAGCCAAGATCTTGAGGGTCCAGAGACCCAGTACTTC
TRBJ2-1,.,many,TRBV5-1,CASSLGDSYNEQFF,TGCGCCAGCAGCTTGGGGGACTCATACAATGAGCAGTTCTTC
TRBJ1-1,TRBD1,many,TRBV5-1,CASSQGQMNTEAFF,TGCGCCAGCAGCCAGGGACAGATGAACACTGAAGCTTTCTTT
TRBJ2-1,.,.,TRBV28,CASRQPLDEQFF,TGTGCCAGCAGACAACCCCTAGACGAGCAGTTCTTC
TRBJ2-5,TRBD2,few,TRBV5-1,CASSPTPSSGRAYQETQYF,TGCGCCAGCAGCCCAACCCCATCTAGCGGGAGGGCCTACCAAGAGACCCAGTACTTC
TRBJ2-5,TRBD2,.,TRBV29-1,CSVWTSGSPVCAF,TGCAGCGTCTGGACTAGCGGGAGTCCTGTGTGCGCCTTC
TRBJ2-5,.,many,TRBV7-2,CASSPTGNKETQYF,TGTGCCAGCAGCCCCACCGGGAACAAAGAGACCCAGTACTTC
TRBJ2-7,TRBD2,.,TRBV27,CATRRQRGSYEQYF,TGTGCCACACGGCGGCAGCGGGGCTCCTACGAGCAGTACTTC
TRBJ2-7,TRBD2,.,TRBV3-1,CASSPGGPADEQYF,TGTGCCAGCAGTCCGGGGGGGCCAGCCGACGAGCAGTACTTC
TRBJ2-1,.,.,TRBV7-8,CASSPGGKVRPYNEQFF,TGTGCCAGCAGCCCTGGGGGCAAGGTGAGACCCTACAATGAGCAGTTCTTC
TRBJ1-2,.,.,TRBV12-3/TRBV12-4,CASSSSGAQYGYTF,TGTGCCAGCAGTTCGTCAGGGGCTCAGTATGGCTACACCTTC
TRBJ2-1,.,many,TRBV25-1,CASSESGFNNEQFF,TGTGCCAGCAGTGAATCCGGGTTTAACAATGAGCAGTTCTTC
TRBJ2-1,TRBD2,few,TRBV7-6,CASSPKISSGRPDEQFF,TGTGCCAGCAGCCCAAAGATAAGTAGCGGGAGGCCCGATGAGCAGTTCTTC
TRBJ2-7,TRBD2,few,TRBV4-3,CASSQENSGRAFSSYEQYF,TGCGCCAGCAGCCAAGAAAATAGCGGGAGGGCCTTCTCCTCCTACGAGCAGTACTTC
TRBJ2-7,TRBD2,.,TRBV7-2,CASSQQPLAARTYEQYF,TGTGCCAGCAGCCAACAACCACTAGCGGCGAGAACCTACGAGCAGTACTTC
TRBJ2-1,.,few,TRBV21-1,CASSKVEGTSGIEQFF,TGTGCCAGCAGCAAAGTCGAAGGGACTAGCGGAATAGAGCAGTTCTTC
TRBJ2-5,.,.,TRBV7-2,CASSLYAAPQETQYF,TGTGCCAGCAGCTTATACGCGGCCCCCCAAGAGACCCAGTACTTC
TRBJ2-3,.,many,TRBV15,CATSPGREANPDTQYF,TGTGCCACCAGCCCAGGCAGGGAAGCGAACCCAGATACGCAGTATTTT
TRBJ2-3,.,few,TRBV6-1,CASSQDSGTDTQYF,TGTGCCAGCAGCCAGGACAGTGGCACAGATACGCAGTATTTT
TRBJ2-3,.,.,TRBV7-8,CASSLARVLDTQYF,TGTGCCAGCAGCTTAGCGCGGGTCCTGGATACGCAGTATTTT
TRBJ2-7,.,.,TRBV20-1,CSARVAISYEQYF,TGCAGTGCTAGGGTCGCAATATCCTACGAGCAGTACTTC
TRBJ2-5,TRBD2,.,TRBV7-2,CASTTGTSSRETQYF,TGTGCCAGCACCACCGGGACTAGCAGCCGGGAGACCCAGTACTTC
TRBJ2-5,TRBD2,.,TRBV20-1,CSAWRAGERETQYF,TGCAGTGCTTGGAGAGCGGGAGAAAGAGAGACCCAGTACTTC
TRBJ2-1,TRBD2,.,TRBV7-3,CASSLRGTSGARGEQFF,TGTGCCAGCAGCTTGAGGGGGACTAGCGGAGCCCGAGGGGAGCAGTTCTTC
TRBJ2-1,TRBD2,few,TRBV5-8,CASSLAGSGTPHPEFF,TGTGCCAGCAGCTTGGCGGGAAGCGGGACTCCCCATCCGGAGTTCTTC
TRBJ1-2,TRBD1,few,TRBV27,CASSSGQGVPGYTF,TGTGCCAGCAGTTCGGGACAGGGGGTTCCTGGCTACACCTTC
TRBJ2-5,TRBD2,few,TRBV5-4,CASSLVPRGLAGDMETQYF,TGTGCCAGCAGCTTGGTTCCCAGGGGACTAGCGGGAGATATGGAGACCCAGTACTTC
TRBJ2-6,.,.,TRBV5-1,CASSFNRNSGANVLTF,TGCGCCAGCAGCTTTAACAGAAACTCTGGGGCCAACGTCCTGACTTTC
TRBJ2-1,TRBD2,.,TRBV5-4,CASSYGGGGSSYNEQFF,TGTGCCAGCAGCTATGGGGGGGGAGGGAGCTCCTACAATGAGCAGTTCTTC
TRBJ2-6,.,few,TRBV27,CASSERRVAGANVLTF,TGTGCCAGCAGTGAGAGGAGGGTAGCTGGGGCCAACGTCCTGACTTTC
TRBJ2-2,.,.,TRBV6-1,CASTNSGSDGELFF,TGTGCCAGCACAAATTCCGGGAGTGACGGGGAGCTGTTTTTT
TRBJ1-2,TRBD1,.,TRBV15,CATSSGQGARYTF,TGTGCCACCAGCAGTGGACAGGGGGCTCGCTACACCTTC
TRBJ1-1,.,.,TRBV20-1,CSAGPMNTEAFF,TGCAGTGCGGGACCGATGAACACTGAAGCTTTCTTT
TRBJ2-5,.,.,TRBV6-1,CASSFRSPRETQYF,TGTGCCAGCAGCTTTAGGAGCCCGAGAGAGACCCAGTACTTC
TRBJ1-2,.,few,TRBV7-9,CASSSASGVNYGYTF,TGTGCCAGCAGCTCCGCCTCCGGGGTTAACTATGGCTACACCTTC
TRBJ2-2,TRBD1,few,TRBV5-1,CASSLDLRAGGTVRTGELFF,TGCGCCAGCAGCTTGGATCTCCGGGCAGGGGGCACAGTCCGCACCGGGGAGCTGTTTTTT
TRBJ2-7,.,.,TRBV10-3,CAISGSQGEQYF,TGTGCCATCAGTGGTTCACAGGGCGAGCAGTACTTC
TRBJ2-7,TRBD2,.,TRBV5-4,CASSLLSGYGTSGSSYEQYF,TGTGCCAGCAGCTTGTTGTCGGGGTACGGGACTAGCGGGAGCTCCTACGAGCAGTACTTC
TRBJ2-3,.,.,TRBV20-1,CSGNRLTDTQYF,TGCAGTGGTAACAGACTCACAGATACGCAGTATTTT
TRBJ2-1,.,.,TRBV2,CASSEEGGGGNEQFF,TGTGCCAGCAGTGAAGAGGGGGGAGGGGGAAATGAGCAGTTCTTC
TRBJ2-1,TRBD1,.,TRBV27,CASSDPTGYLYNEQFF,TGTGCCAGCAGTGACCCGACAGGGTACCTTTACAATGAGCAGTTCTTC
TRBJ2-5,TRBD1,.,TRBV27,CASSQGESETQYF,TGTGCCAGCAGTCAGGGGGAGTCGGAGACCCAGTACTTC
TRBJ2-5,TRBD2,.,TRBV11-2,CASSFVPLGRASRGTQYF,TGTGCCAGCAGCTTTGTCCCCCTCGGGAGGGCCTCACGGGGGACCCAGTACTTC
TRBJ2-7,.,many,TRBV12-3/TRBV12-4,CASTGGTVHEQYF,TGTGCCAGTACGGGGGGGACAGTCCACGAGCAGTACTTC
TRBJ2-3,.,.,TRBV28,CASVTPLPVATQYF,TGTGCCAGCGTGACTCCCCTCCCGGTAGCCACGCAGTATTTT
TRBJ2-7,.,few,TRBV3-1,CASSQVFRTNSYEQYF,TGTGCCAGCAGCCAAGTATTTCGGACTAACTCCTACGAGCAGTACTTC
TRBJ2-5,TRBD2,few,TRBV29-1,CSVESRRAYWREVKETQYF,TGCAGCGTTGAATCCCGTAGGGCCTATTGGCGGGAGGTTAAGGAGACCCAGTACTTC
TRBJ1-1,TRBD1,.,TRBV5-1,CASSLAWAGGNMNTEAFF,TGCGCCAGCAGCTTGGCCTGGGCAGGGGGGAATATGAACACTGAAGCTTTCTTT
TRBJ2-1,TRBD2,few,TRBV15,CATSRDQLAGGFEQFF,TGTGCCACCAGCAGAGATCAGCTAGCGGGAGGGTTTGAGCAGTTCTTC
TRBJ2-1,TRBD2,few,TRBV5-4,CASRVGLADRGNEQFF,TGTGCCAGCAGGGTTGGACTAGCGGACCGAGGTAATGAGCAGTTCTTC
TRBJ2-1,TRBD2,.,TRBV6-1,CASRKGLAGNVEQFF,TGTGCCAGCAGAAAAGGGCTAGCGGGAAACGTTGAGCAGTTCTTC
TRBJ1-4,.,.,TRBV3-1,CASSQDLLNEKLFF,TGTGCCAGCAGCCAAGATCTGTTGAATGAAAAACTGTTTTTT
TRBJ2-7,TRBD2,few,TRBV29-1,CSVVGLAGSEQYF,TGCAGCGTTGTTGGTCTAGCGGGATCCGAGCAGTACTTC
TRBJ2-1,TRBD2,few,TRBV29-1,CSATGLAGVGEQFF,TGCAGCGCGACGGGACTAGCGGGAGTAGGTGAGCAGTTCTTC
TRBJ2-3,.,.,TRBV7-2,CASSLNLAPDTQYF,TGTGCCAGCAGCTTAAACTTAGCCCCAGATACGCAGTATTTT
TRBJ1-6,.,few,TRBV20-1,CSARVQQGTDSPLHF,TGCAGTGCTAGAGTCCAGCAGGGTACGGATTCACCCCTCCACTTT